Described below is a single T cell receptor beta chain sequence and its context. This specimen comes from a study of cytomegalovirus exposure and HLA in healthy donors. The PCR contained 60 Vbeta and 13 Jbeta primers. Assay: immunoSEQ multiplex PCR; the TCRdb copy retains only in-frame clones and omits some. The data contain some 180,000 clones, around 80% of them singletons. There are 17 residues in the CDR3. Trimming at V came to 0 bases and at J to 7 bases, leaving 10 bases not matched to a gene. Germline V gene sequence: CDR1 MGHRA, CDR2 YSYEKL. The chain is built from TRBV4-1 and TRBJ2-1, with 9 nucleotides matching TRBD2. The source of this sequence is a man aged 18 to 30 in good health and CMV-seronegative. Specimen: PBMCs. CDR3 sequence: CASSQEGWLAGRNEQFF. CDR3 in DNA: TGCGCCAGCAGCCAAGAAGGGTGGCTAGCGGGGAGGAATGAGCAGTTCTTC.